The 16 T cell receptor beta chains in this list originate from one sample, sequenced in a study of cytomegalovirus exposure and HLA in healthy donors (dated by TCRdb to the late 2010s). Libraries came from the immunoSEQ multiplex PCR assay. For the multiplex PCR, a mixture combining 60 forward primers for TCR Vbeta segments and 13 reverse primers for TCR Jbeta segments was used. The table comes from immuneACCESS by way of TCRdb, which keeps in-frame sequences with V and J called. Part of the clones is missing from these tables; in studies checked, under half for an unresolved V gene and the rest for unknown reasons. Present in this sample are 150,000 to 200,000 clones, about 86% of which were seen just once. The ten largest account for around 2.4% of the sample. The sequenced sample was PBMCs. The receptors shown here come from a woman in her 30s in good health and CMV-seronegative.

The genes are TRBV2 and TRBJ2-5; TRBD2 agrees at 11 bases. V lost 6 bases to trimming and J lost 5 bases; unmatched junction nucleotides: 8. In germline, CDR1 is SNHLY, CDR2 FYNNEI. The CDR3 sequence is 15 residues long. The DNA for the CDR3 is TGTGCCAGCAGGGATAGCGGGGGGGCCGGGGAGACCCAGTACTTC. Translated, it gives CASRDSGGAGETQYF.

CDR3 DNA: TGCGCCAGCAGCTTGCGGGGGAACTATAGCAATCAGCCCCAGCATTTT. Translation: CASSLRGNYSNQPQHF. The chain uses TRBV5-1 and TRBJ1-5; TRBD1 is a possible D gene (5 bases). The germline V gene encodes CDR1 SGHRS and CDR2 YFSETQ. There are 16 residues in the CDR3. Trimming stripped 1 base from V and 0 bases from J, with 11 bases between. Together with reference TRBV5-1 and TRBJ1-5, the CDR3 gives the full variable domain: KAGVTQTPRYLIKTRGQQVTLSCSPISGHRSVSWYQQTPGQGLQFLFEYFSETQRNKGNFPGRFSGRQFSNSRSEMNVSTLELGDSALYLCASSLRGNYSNQPQHFGDGTRLSIL.

The chain couples TRBV6-5 to TRBJ1-4, with D perhaps matching TRBD1 (5 bases). Per germline, CDR1 MNHEY and CDR2 SVGAGI. Trimming cost V 6 bases and J 2 bases, with 10 bases left between them. The CDR3 has 14 amino acids. Here the CDR3 DNA reads TGTGCCAGCAGACAGGCTACCACTAATGAAAAACTGTTTTTT. Amino acid sequence: CASRQATTNEKLFF.

The V gene is TRBV5-6, the J gene TRBJ2-7; TRBD1 aligns across 10 bases. Unmatched junction bases numbered 13, after V lost 1 base and J lost 3 bases. The germline V gene encodes CDR1 SGHDT and CDR2 YYEEEE. This CDR3 is built from 18 residues. The CDR3 nucleotides read TGTGCCAGCAGCTTGCAAAAACTCCGGGACAGGGGACTCTACGAGCAGTACTTC. Residues: CASSLQKLRDRGLYEQYF.

The chain couples TRBV6-1 to TRBJ1-5, with D unresolved. The V end lost 3 bases, the J end lost 0 bases, and 6 bases lay between the germline ends. This CDR3 is built from 14 residues. Germline loops: CDR1 MNHNS, CDR2 SASEGT. CDR3 DNA sequence: TGTGCCAGCAGTGAGTTTTATAGCAATCAGCCCCAGCATTTT. Translation: CASSEFYSNQPQHF.

V is TRBV18 and J is TRBJ1-6; D gene uncertain. V was trimmed by 3 bases and J by 9 bases, leaving 6 bases between them. This CDR3 is 12 amino acids long. Germline CDR1 KGHSH, CDR2 LQKENI. CDR3 bases: TGTGCCAGCTCACCGCCCGGTTCACCCCTCCACTTT. Translation gives CASSPPGSPLHF.

The chain couples TRBV9 to TRBJ2-3, with a tentative D call TRBD2 (6 bases). This CDR3 contains 14 residues. Trimming left V 0 bases short and J 3 bases short, with 8 bases between. Germline V gene sequence: CDR1 SGDLS, CDR2 YYNGEE. In DNA form, the CDR3 reads TGTGCCAGCAGCGTAGCGGGGGTAACAGATACGCAGTATTTT. Protein product: CASSVAGVTDTQYF.

The CDR3 here is CASRKRGDPHAEQFF. CDR3 DNA sequence: TGTGCCAGCAGAAAGCGGGGGGACCCGCACGCTGAGCAGTTCTTC. V and J are TRBV27 and TRBJ2-1, with 9 bases identical to TRBD2. V trimming: 6 bases; J trimming: 9 bases; junction bases outside the gene matches: 12. The CDR3 runs 15 residues. CDR1 and CDR2 (germline): MNHEY, SMNVEV (reference sequence).

The chain is built from TRBV7-2 and TRBJ1-3; TRBD1 matches at 8 bases. Germline V gene sequence: CDR1 SGHTA, CDR2 FQGNSA. With 5 bases clipped from V and 0 bases from J, the junction kept 9 bases outside the gene matches. This CDR3 contains 17 residues. In DNA form, the CDR3 reads TGTGCCAGCAGCCGGCCGGGGACAGGCTTCTCTGGAAACACCATATATTTT. Translated, it gives CASSRPGTGFSGNTIYF.

The gene calls are TRBV5-1 and TRBJ2-5; perhaps TRBD1 as D (6 bases). The germline V gene encodes CDR1 SGHRS and CDR2 YFSETQ. The length of the CDR3 is 15 residues. Trimming removed 0 bases from V and 6 bases from J, with 15 bases in between. This CDR3 is CASSLGPGAQKTQYF. CDR3 coding DNA: TGCGCCAGCAGCTTGGGGCCAGGGGCTCAGAAGACCCAGTACTTC.

The chain couples TRBV19 to TRBJ1-5; D ambiguous. From germline, CDR1 is LNHDA and CDR2 SQIVND (reference sequence). The germline V and J ends were trimmed by 1 base and 0 bases, with 13 bases remaining between them. The CDR3 contains 17 residues. The DNA of the CDR3 is TGTGCCAGTAGTATAGGATTCGGGAGCGATAGCAATCAGCCCCAGCATTTT. This translates into CASSIGFGSDSNQPQHF.

The chain employs TRBV30 and TRBJ2-2, with 12 positions matching TRBD2. V gave up 3 bases and J gave up 6 bases; unmatched junction bases: 8. The CDR3 has 16 amino acids. Germline V gene lookup returns CDR1 GTSNPN and CDR2 SVGIG (reference sequence). Here the CDR3 reads CAWRNLAGGFAGELFF. The CDR3 region has the DNA TGTGCCTGGAGGAATCTAGCGGGAGGGTTTGCCGGGGAGCTGTTTTTT.

This clone was detected only a few times. Compared with germline, one end of the junction differs, possibly owing to a read error. J is TRBJ2-6 and V is TRBV5-6, with 7 nucleotides matching TRBD1. CDR1 is SGHDT, CDR2 YYEEEE, per germline. CDR3 length equals 17 residues. The CDR3 sequence is CASSPWDSHSGANGLTF. The CDR3 DNA sequence: TGTGCCAGCAGCCCGTGGGACAGCCACTCTGGGGCCAACGGCCTGACTTTC.

The genes are TRBV30 and TRBJ2-7; possible D gene TRBD2, 7 bases. Germline loops: CDR1 GTSNPN, CDR2 SVGIG (reference sequence). The CDR3 runs to 11 residues. The V gene lost 2 bases and the J gene lost 7 bases, with 9 bases spanning the gap. This CDR3 reads CAWSRGGEQYF. DNA of the CDR3: TGTGCCTGGAGTAGGGGGGGGGAGCAGTACTTC. Complete variable domain (other parts from reference TRBV30 and TRBJ2-7): SQTIHQWPATLVQPVGSPLSLECTVEGTSNPNLYWYRQAAGRGLQLLFYSVGIGQISSEVPQNLSASRPQDRQFILSSKKLLLSDSGFYLCAWSRGGEQYFGPGTRLTVT.

The genes are TRBV29-1 and TRBJ2-3, with D unclear. The CDR3 length is 11 residues. The germline CDR1 and CDR2 sequences are SQVTM and ANQGSEA. The V gene lost 6 bases and the J gene lost 0 bases, with 4 bases spanning the gap. DNA of the CDR3: TGCAGCGTCCGTAGCACAGATACGCAGTATTTT. It specifies CSVRSTDTQYF.

This rearrangement joins TRBV7-2 to TRBJ2-3; TRBD1 matches 11 bases. In germline, CDR1 is SGHTA, CDR2 FQGNSA. The V gene end was trimmed by 6 bases and the J gene end by 6 bases; junction bases not matched to a gene: 8. The CDR3 sequence is 15 residues long. Here the CDR3 DNA reads TGTGCCAGCAGACCACCGGGACAGGGGGAGGATACGCAGTATTTT. It yields the protein CASRPPGQGEDTQYF.